The present entry profiles one T cell receptor (beta chain) with its context. The sample comes from a study of blood T cell repertoires in COVID-19. Looking at the study overall: The United States, Italy and Spain were the sources of the acute and convalescent COVID-19 samples. Nucleic acid was either cDNA or gDNA, and it came from T cells, B-cell-depleted T cells, or PBMCs.

Assay: immunoSEQ multiplex PCR; the TCRdb copy retains only in-frame clones and omits some. The sample shows around 54,000 clones, about 92% of them seen only once. V was clipped by 3 bases and J by 6 bases; unmatched bases: 7. The CDR3 spans 14 residues. The germline CDR1 and CDR2 sequences are MDHEN and SYDVKM. The source material was peripheral blood. The source of this sequence is a human donor in a cohort sampled during active COVID-19. V gene TRBV28 combines with J gene TRBJ2-7; 8 bases align to TRBD2. CDR3: CASSFDAGGVEQYF. As DNA, the CDR3 is TGTGCCAGCAGTTTTGATGCGGGAGGTGTCGAGCAGTACTTC.